The 5 T cell receptor beta chains presented below share a single source sample, sequenced in a study of T-cell reconstitution after alpha-beta-depleted transplantation in children. Construction of the TCRbeta library involved unique molecular identifiers. TCRdb independently ran MiXCR on the PCR reads; one entry per CDR3 protein. The sample yields around 370,000 distinct CDR3 sequences, around 15% seen once. The sample was PBMCs, mostly from graft donor cells, taken 360 days after TCRalphabeta/CD19-depleted stem cell transplant. The receptors derive from a male patient aged 2 to 10 who had a stem cell transplant for acute lymphoblastic leukemia, so the T cells may come from the graft donor.

The chain employs TRBV5-6 and TRBJ2-2; D tentatively fits TRBD1 or TRBD2 (5 bases each). Trimming took off 4 bases at V and 13 bases at J, with 20 bases between the two ends. The germline gives CDR1 SGHDT, CDR2 YYEEEE. The CDR3 loop spans 14 amino acids. The CDR3 is CASSTRPGPLGLFF. The CDR3, as DNA: TGTGCCAGCAGCACCCGACCGGGACCCCTAGGGCTGTTTTTT. Based on the CDR3 plus reference TRBV5-6 and TRBJ2-2, the full variable domain is DAGVTQSPTHLIKTRGQQVTLRCSPKSGHDTVSWYQQALGQGPQFIFQYYEEEERQRGNFPDRFSGHQFPNYSSELNVNALLLGDSALYLCASSTRPGPLGLFFGEGSRLTVL.

This clonotype came up many times. J is TRBJ2-2 and V is TRBV12-3 or TRBV12-4; the match to TRBD2 covers 7 bases. J gave up 4 bases and V 7 bases, and 6 bases lay outside the gene matches. The CDR3 covers 14 residues. The CDR3 reads CASTLGGITGELFF. The CDR3 bases are TGTGCCAGCACCCTGGGGGGGATCACCGGGGAGCTGTTTTTT.

V gene TRBV28 combines with J gene TRBJ2-7, with TRBD2 matching over 10 bases. There are 16 residues in the CDR3. The ends lost 4 bases at V and 2 bases at J; junction bases unmatched: 8. Germline V lookup: CDR1 MDHEN, CDR2 SYDVKM. In nucleotides, the CDR3 is TGTGCCAGCAGTTCCCTCGGACTAGCGGATCCCTACGAGCAGTACTTC. Translated, it gives CASSSLGLADPYEQYF.

This clonotype was seen many times. This chain uses TRBV3-1 with TRBJ2-5; D perhaps matches TRBD2 (6 bases). The V end was cut by 2 bases, the J end by 2 bases, with 15 bases between. CDR1 and CDR2 (germline): LGHDT, YNNKEL (reference sequence). The CDR3 loop spans 16 amino acids. CDR3 loop: CASSQPPGARQETQYF. CDR3 nucleotides: TGTGCCAGCAGCCAACCCCCGGGAGCGCGTCAAGAGACCCAGTACTTC.

The sample holds a few counts of this clonotype. The V gene is TRBV6-5, the J gene TRBJ1-2, with 7 bases that match TRBD1. The CDR3 contains 15 residues. V gave up 0 bases and J gave up 4 bases; unmatched junction bases: 5. The germline CDR1 and CDR2 sequences are MNHEY and SVGAGI. CDR3: CASSYSGRGGYGYTF. DNA of the CDR3: TGTGCCAGCAGTTACTCGGGCAGGGGGGGCTATGGCTACACCTTC.